This T cell receptor (beta chain) was sequenced during a study of identical twins. Many counts were recorded for this clonotype. The antigen remains undetermined. Study-level findings and limits: Clonotypes of the beta chain that were abundant in cord blood carried fewer insertions (memory repertoires showed none). Alpha sequences that were out-of-frame and twin-shared showed an excess of low generation probability.

TCRdb reanalysed the 5' RACE reads using MiXCR and keeps one entry per CDR3 protein. The sample includes a few hundred thousand distinct CDR3 sequences, around 18% of them seen just once. Sequencing was carried out using naive T cells sorted from blood. The source is a man aged 45 to 65 in good health.

CDR3 residues: CASSVALAERRYNEQFF. Written as DNA, the CDR3 is TGTGCCAGCAGCGTAGCACTAGCGGAGAGACGATACAATGAGCAGTTCTTC. The chain uses TRBV9 and TRBJ2-1; 8 bases align to TRBD2. The CDR3 runs 17 residues. Trimming at V came to 0 bases and at J to 4 bases, leaving 9 bases not matched to a gene. Germline V CDR1 and CDR2: SGDLS, YYNGEE.